This is a list of T cell receptor beta chains from one sample in a study of blood T cell repertoires in COVID-19. Libraries were prepared by immunoSEQ multiplex PCR; TCRdb keeps only in-frame clonotypes and omits some of them. Found here are a few hundred thousand clones, about 82% of them singletons; the top ten hold around 1.5%. The sequenced sample was peripheral blood. Receptors were obtained from a woman aged 45 to 65 with acute or convalescent COVID-19. Each CDR3 is given without its conserved first and last residue.

TRBJ1-2,TRBV3-1/TRBV3-2,ASSQVFQGRGYT
TRBJ1-5,TRBV4-3,ASSQAQGNQPQH
TRBJ1-5,TRBV10-3,AISGGQGEFYSNQPQH
TRBJ1-2,TRBV21-1,ASSKPGGVWVGYT
TRBJ1-5,TRBV5-8,ASSLHVNQPQH
TRBJ1-3,TRBV7-9,ASSPGGSSGNTIY
TRBJ2-1,TRBV7-8,ASSFRTSGTKSYNEQF
TRBJ2-3,TRBV29-1,SVEEAAAEEDTQY
TRBJ2-7,TRBV5-1,ASRPGGPLSYEQY
TRBJ1-1,TRBV6-5,ASRHRGWDTEAF
TRBJ1-1,TRBV5-4,ASSFRGPGTEAF
TRBJ2-2,TRBV9,ASSVAGEPTGELF
TRBJ2-3,TRBV9,ASSPWPSSTDTQY
TRBJ2-4,TRBV7-2,ASSTGLAKNIQY
TRBJ1-2,TRBV9,ASSVTGANYGYT
TRBJ1-1,TRBV5-1,ASSFGERLEAF
TRBJ2-7,TRBV24-1,ATSVLVVSGRIPTRSYEQY
TRBJ2-7,TRBV13,ASSLLAWQGDSYEQY
TRBJ2-4,TRBV18,ASSPRQGTYIQY
TRBJ1-4,TRBV7-9,ASSLGGGADEKLF
TRBJ1-5,TRBV6-1,ASSEAAGRGQPQH
TRBJ1-4,TRBV5-1,ASSRDSFNEKLF
TRBJ2-1,TRBV24-1,ATSDHTSGSYNEQF
TRBJ2-3,TRBV9,ASSAAGTGGTDTQY
TRBJ2-7,TRBV9,ASSVDLLAGTYEQY
TRBJ2-3,TRBV5-5,ASSLFGGGTDTQY
TRBJ2-6,TRBV19,ASSMRGRRSGANVLT
TRBJ2-7,TRBV9,ASAGGGDRYEQY
TRBJ2-7,TRBV28,ASSSLAGESYEQY
TRBJ2-2,TRBV10-3,AISAAGGPRSGTGELF
TRBJ2-2,TRBV24-1,ATSDFRGTGELF
TRBJ2-7,TRBV3-1/TRBV3-2,ASSHLGGTGYEQY
TRBJ1-2,TRBV28,ASSLGTGLYGYT
TRBJ1-2,TRBV7-3,ASSLDRSHGDGYT
TRBJ2-2,TRBV28,ASFVSGRNTGELF
TRBJ1-6,TRBV7-3,ASSFLGGLSPLH
TRBJ1-2,TRBV19,ASSTTGTGNYGYT
TRBJ2-5,TRBV19,ASKGDEDQETQY
TRBJ2-7,TRBV11-2,ASSLDRGGYEQY
TRBJ1-5,TRBV18,ASSTGGFQPQH
TRBJ2-5,TRBV7-3,ASSLNGNWETQY
TRBJ1-1,TRBV25-1,ASSDLGGVENTEAF
TRBJ2-7,TRBV11-2,ASSLGGGLPYEQY
TRBJ2-3,TRBV6-2/TRBV6-3,ASSLRGSQGDTQY
TRBJ2-5,TRBV23-1,ASSLKQGVVETQY
TRBJ2-7,TRBV9,ASSVDGRASYEQY
TRBJ2-1,TRBV5-1,ASVPAGGYNEQF
TRBJ2-1,TRBV5-1,ASSLGANSYNEQF
TRBJ2-3,TRBV11-2,ASSLPRGGTDTQY
TRBJ1-5,TRBV19,ASSRGQGFQPQH
TRBJ2-7,TRBV28,ASSGRTGRRGHEQY
TRBJ1-2,TRBV30,AWSADRFEGNT
TRBJ1-4,TRBV9,ASSAGQGNEKLF
TRBJ1-3,TRBV4-1,ASSQIRDRVGNTIY
TRBJ2-7,TRBV6-2/TRBV6-3,ASSYSTGLAVVGYEQY
TRBJ1-1,TRBV9,ASSAQGADTEAF
TRBJ2-1,TRBV5-1,ASSFLAGGHYNEQF
TRBJ2-3,TRBV29-1,SVTRPAGAADTQY
TRBJ2-1,TRBV9,ASSVSPTFEGSYNEQF
TRBJ1-4,TRBV28,ASSGLPGTGNEKLF